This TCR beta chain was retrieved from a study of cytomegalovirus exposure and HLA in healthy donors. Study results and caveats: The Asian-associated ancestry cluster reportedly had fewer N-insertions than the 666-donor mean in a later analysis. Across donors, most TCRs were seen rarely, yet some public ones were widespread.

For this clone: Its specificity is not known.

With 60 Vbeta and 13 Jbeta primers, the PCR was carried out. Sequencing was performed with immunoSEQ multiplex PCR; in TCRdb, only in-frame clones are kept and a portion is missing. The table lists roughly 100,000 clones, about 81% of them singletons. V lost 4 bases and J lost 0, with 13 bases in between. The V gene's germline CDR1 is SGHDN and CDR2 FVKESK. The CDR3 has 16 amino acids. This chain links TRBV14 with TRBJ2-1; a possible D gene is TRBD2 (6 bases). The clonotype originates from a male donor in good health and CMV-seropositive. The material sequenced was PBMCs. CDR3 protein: CASSRAPGLSYNEQFF. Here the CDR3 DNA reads TGTGCCAGCAGCCGAGCACCGGGACTCTCCTACAATGAGCAGTTCTTC. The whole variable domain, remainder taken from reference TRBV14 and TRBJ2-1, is EAGVTQFPSHSVIEKGQTVTLRCDPISGHDNLYWYRRVMGKEIKFLLHFVKESKQDESGMPNNRFLAERTGGTYSTLKVQPAELEDSGVYFCASSRAPGLSYNEQFFGPGTRLTVL.